This T cell receptor beta chain was recovered during a study of human T cells and chemical hapten exposure. General study findings and limits: Once DPC sensitization occurred, TCRs above 1 in 1000 frequency showed no change. Against controls, expanded TCRs gave rise to significantly more large CDR3 similarity clusters.

The time point denotes: patch test 2, 6 weeks after DPC sensitization. Treatment: therapeutic diphenylcyclopropenone sensitization with weekly scalp DPC. Ahead of applying each patch test, blood was sampled. Individual cDNA molecules had unique molecular identifiers attached to them by the library. In TCRdb, the RACE reads were re-called with MiXCR into one record per CDR3 protein. The sample carries under 100,000 distinct CDR3 sequences, approximately 10% recorded once. The ends lost 6 bases at V and 3 bases at J; junction bases unmatched: 4. Germline CDR1 reads MDHEN; CDR2 reads SYDVKM. The CDR3 has 15 amino acids. This clonotype was seen a handful of times. The antigen is undetermined.

The chain employs TRBV28 and TRBJ2-3, with 12 nucleotides matching TRBD2. The receptor comes from a woman aged 30 to 39 with alopecia areata. Some clones in this sample may be carry-over from other donors' samples. This specimen consisted of whole blood, obtained in connection with sensitization to the hapten diphenylcyclopropenone (DPC). CDR3 sequence reads: CASSSSGGVTDTQYF. CDR3 nucleotides: TGTGCCAGCAGCTCTAGCGGGGGGGTTACAGATACGCAGTATTTT.